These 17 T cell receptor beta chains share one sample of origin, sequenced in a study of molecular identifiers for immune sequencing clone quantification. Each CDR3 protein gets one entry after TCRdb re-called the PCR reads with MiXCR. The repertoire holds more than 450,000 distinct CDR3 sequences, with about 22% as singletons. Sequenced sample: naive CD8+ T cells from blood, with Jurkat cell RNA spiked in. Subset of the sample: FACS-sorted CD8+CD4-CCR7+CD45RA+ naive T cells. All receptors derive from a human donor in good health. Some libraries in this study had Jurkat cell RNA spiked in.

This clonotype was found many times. CDR3 nucleotide sequence: TGTGCCAGCAGCACCCCGACGGATACTAATGAAAAACTGTTTTTT. Amino acid sequence: CASSTPTDTNEKLFF. The V call is TRBV7-9, the J call TRBJ1-4; D gene uncertain. Germline V lookup: CDR1 SEHNR, CDR2 FQNEAQ (reference sequence). V lost 5 bases and J 2 bases, leaving 12 bases between the germline ends. This CDR3 contains 15 residues.

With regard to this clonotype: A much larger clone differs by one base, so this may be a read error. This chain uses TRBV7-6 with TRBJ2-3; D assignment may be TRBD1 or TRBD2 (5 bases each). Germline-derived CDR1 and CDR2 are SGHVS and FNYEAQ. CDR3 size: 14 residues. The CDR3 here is CASSLTGITGTQYF. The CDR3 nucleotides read TGTGCCAGCAGCTTAACCGGGATCACAGGTACGCAGTATTTT.

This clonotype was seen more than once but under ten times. The CDR3 region is CASSQDSRQGPNEQFF. CDR3 in DNA: TGCGCCAGCAGCCAAGATTCACGGCAGGGGCCAAATGAGCAGTTCTTC. The chain recombines TRBV4-3 with TRBJ2-1; a possible D gene is TRBD1 (6 bases). The germline V and J ends were trimmed by 0 bases and 7 bases, with 16 bases remaining between them. CDR3 length: 16 amino acids. The germline V gene encodes CDR1 LGHNA and CDR2 YSLEER.

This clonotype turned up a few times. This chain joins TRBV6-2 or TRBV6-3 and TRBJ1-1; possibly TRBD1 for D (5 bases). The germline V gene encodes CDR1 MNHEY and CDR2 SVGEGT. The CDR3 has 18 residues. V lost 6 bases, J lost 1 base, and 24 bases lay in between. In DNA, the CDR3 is TGTGCCAGCAGCCGTGACAGAGGGTCAAGGGGATCGAACACTGAAGCTTTCTTT. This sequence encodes CASSRDRGSRGSNTEAFF.

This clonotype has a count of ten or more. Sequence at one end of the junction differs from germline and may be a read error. The CDR3 nucleotides are TGTGCCTGGAGTGTAATGTTTGACTTGATATTC. It encodes CAWSVMFDLIF. V gene TRBV30 combines with J gene TRBJ2-7; D not certain. This CDR3 is 11 amino acids long. Germline V lookup: CDR1 GTSNPN, CDR2 SVGIG (reference sequence).

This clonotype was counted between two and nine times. This CDR3 is CASSQDFPTGETQYF. CDR3 in DNA: TGCGCCAGCAGCCAAGATTTCCCCACAGGAGAGACCCAGTACTTC. The V and J genes are TRBV4-1 and TRBJ2-5; TRBD1 is a possible D gene (5 bases). Germline CDR1 and CDR2: MGHRA and YSYEKL. The CDR3 consists of 15 residues. Trimming removed 0 bases at V and 4 bases at J, with 12 bases between.

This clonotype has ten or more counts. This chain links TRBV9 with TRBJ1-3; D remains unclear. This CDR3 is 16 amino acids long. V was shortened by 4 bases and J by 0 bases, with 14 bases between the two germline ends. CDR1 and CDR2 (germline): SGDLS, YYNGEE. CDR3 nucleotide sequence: TGTGCCAGCAGCCCCTCCCCGGGGAGCTCTGGAAACACCATATATTTT. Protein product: CASSPSPGSSGNTIYF.

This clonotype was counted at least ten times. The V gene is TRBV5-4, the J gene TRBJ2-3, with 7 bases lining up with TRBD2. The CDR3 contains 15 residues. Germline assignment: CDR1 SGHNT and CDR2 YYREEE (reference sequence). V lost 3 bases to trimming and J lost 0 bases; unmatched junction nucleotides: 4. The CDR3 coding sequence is TGTGCCAGCAGCTCCGAGCGGGGAAGCACAGATACGCAGTATTTT. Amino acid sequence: CASSSERGSTDTQYF.

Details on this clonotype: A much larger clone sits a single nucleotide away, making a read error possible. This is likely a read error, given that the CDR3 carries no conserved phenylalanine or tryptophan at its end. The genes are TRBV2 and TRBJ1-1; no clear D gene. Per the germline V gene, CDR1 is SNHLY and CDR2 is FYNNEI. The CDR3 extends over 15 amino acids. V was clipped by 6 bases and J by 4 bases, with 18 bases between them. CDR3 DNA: TGTGCCAGCAGGGCCCAAACATACCTGGGCACTGAAGCTTTCTCT. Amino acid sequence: CASRAQTYLGTEAFS.

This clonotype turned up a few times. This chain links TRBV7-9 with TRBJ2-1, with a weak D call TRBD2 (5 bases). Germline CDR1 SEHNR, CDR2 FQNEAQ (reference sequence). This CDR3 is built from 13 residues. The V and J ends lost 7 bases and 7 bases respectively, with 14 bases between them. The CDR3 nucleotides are TGTGCCAGCACCCAAATCCCGGGGAATGAGCAGTTCTTC. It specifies CASTQIPGNEQFF.

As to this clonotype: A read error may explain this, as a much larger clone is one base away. The CDR3 DNA follows: TGTGCCAGCAGCCTCTTAAACCCGGGACCCCACTACGAGCAGTACTTC. It is translated as CASSLLNPGPHYEQYF. The V gene is TRBV7-9, the J gene TRBJ2-7; D may match TRBD1 or TRBD2 (5 bases each). This CDR3 contains 16 residues. Germline-derived CDR1 and CDR2 are SEHNR and FQNEAQ (reference sequence). Trimming shortened V by 5 bases and J by 3 bases, and 20 bases separated the two germline ends. Complete variable domain (other parts from reference TRBV7-9 and TRBJ2-7): DTGVSQNPRHKITKRGQNVTFRCDPISEHNRLYWYRQTLGQGPEFLTYFQNEAQLEKSRLLSDRFSAERPKGSFSTLEIQRTEQGDSAMYLCASSLLNPGPHYEQYFGPGTRLTVT.

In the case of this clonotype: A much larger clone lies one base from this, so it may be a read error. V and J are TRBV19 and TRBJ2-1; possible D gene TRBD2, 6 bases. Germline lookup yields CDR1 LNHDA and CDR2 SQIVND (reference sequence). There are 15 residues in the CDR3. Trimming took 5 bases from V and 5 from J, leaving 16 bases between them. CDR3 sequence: CASSRGTGGNNEQFF. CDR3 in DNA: TGTGCCAGTAGTCGCGGGACTGGCGGGAACAATGAGCAGTTCTTC. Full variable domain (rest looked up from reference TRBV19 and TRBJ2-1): DGGITQSPKYLFRKEGQNVTLSCEQNLNHDAMYWYRQDPGQGLRLIYYSQIVNDFQKGDIAEGYSVSREKKESFPLTVTSAQKNPTAFYLCASSRGTGGNNEQFFGPGTRLTVL.

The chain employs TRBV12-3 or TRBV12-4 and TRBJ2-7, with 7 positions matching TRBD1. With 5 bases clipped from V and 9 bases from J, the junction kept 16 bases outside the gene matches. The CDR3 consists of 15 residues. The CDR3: CASSEYGTVFHGQYF. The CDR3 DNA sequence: TGTGCCAGCAGTGAATACGGGACAGTTTTCCACGGGCAGTACTTC.

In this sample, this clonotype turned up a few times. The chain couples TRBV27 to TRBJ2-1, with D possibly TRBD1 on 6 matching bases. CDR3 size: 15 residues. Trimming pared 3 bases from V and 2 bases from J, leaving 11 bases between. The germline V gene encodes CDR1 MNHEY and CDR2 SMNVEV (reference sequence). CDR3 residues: CASSLSQGPYNEQFF. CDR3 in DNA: TGTGCCAGCAGTTTGTCTCAGGGGCCCTACAATGAGCAGTTCTTC.

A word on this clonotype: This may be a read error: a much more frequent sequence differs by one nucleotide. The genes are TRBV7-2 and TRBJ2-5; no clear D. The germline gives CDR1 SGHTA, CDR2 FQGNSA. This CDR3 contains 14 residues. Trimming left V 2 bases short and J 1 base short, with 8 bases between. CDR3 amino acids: CASSLSPLQETQYF. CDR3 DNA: TGTGCCAGCAGCTTATCGCCCCTCCAAGAGACCCAGTACTTC.

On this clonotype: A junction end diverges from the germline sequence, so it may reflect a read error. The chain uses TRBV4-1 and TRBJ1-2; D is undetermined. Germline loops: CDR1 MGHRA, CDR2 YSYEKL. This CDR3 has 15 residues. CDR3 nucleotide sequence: TGCGCCAGCACCCCTAGCGGCAGTCTAGGATATGACTACACCTTC. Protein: CASTPSGSLGYDYTF.

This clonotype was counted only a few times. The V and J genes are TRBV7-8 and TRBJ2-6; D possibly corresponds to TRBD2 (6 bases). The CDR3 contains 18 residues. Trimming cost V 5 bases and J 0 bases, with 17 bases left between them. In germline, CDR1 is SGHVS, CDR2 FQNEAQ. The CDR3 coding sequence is TGTGCCAGCAGCGGAGAGTGGGGGGAGAGCTCTGGGGCCAACGTCCTGACTTTC. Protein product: CASSGEWGESSGANVLTF.